The source of this TCR beta chain is a study of T-cell memory formation after mild COVID-19. Study results and limitations: Clones shrinking between day 15 and 85 showed a balanced CD4/CD8 split, and those that grew later tilted toward CD4+.

TCRdb called the 5' RACE reads again in MiXCR, with one record for every CDR3 protein. The table shows fewer than 35,000 distinct CDR3 sequences, with roughly a sixth occurring only once. Regarding this clonotype: The antigen remains unidentified.

V was pared by 1 base and J by 0 bases, with 6 bases between. CDR3 length equals 14 residues. The chain has TRBV12-3 or TRBV12-4 and TRBJ1-1; D gene uncertain. Sequencing was done on a sample of PBMCs or a T cell subset sorted from them (not recorded which). This sequence was found in an adult who had mild COVID-19 (a few samples of this study predate the infection). Cell type and time point are not known. DNA of the CDR3: TGTGCCAGCAGTTTAGGCAGTATGAACACTGAAGCTTTCTTT. Translation: CASSLGSMNTEAFF.